A single sample gave rise to the 23 T cell receptor beta chains below, sequenced in a study of T cell responses to AZD1222 COVID-19 vaccine. Sequenced by immunoSEQ multiplex PCR; TCRdb stores in-frame clones only, minus some. The table records 90,000 to 120,000 clones, 89% of them present only once. The starting material was peripheral blood, obtained on day 0 of AZD1222 vaccination. These receptors were obtained from an adult in good health.

A word on this clone: The junction differs from germline at one of its ends, possibly a read error. The chain links TRBV5-6 to TRBJ1-1; D gene ambiguous. Germline CDR1 SGHDT, CDR2 YYEEEE. There are 14 residues in the CDR3. The CDR3 reads CASSFGQVGTEAFF. The CDR3 region has the DNA TGCGCCAGCAGCTTTGGCCAGGTAGGGACTGAAGCTTTCTTT.

This chain joins TRBV12-2 and TRBJ2-1; TRBD2, the D gene given by the table, was not confirmed from the DNA. TRBV12-2 is flagged as a pseudogene. The CDR3 covers 17 residues. This CDR3 is CASRLRGERERPNEQFF. Written as DNA, the CDR3 is TGTGCAAGTCGCTTAAGGGGGGAGCGGGAGCGTCCCAATGAGCAGTTCTTC.

This chain links TRBV5-4 with TRBJ2-1; D uncertain. V lost 6 bases and J lost 7, with 14 bases in between. Germline V gene sequence: CDR1 SGHNT, CDR2 YYREEE (reference sequence). The CDR3 runs to 13 residues. The CDR3 sequence: CASTRQNRNEQFF. As DNA, the CDR3 is TGTGCCAGCACCAGGCAGAATAGGAATGAGCAGTTCTTC.

The chain recombines TRBV12-3 or TRBV12-4 with TRBJ2-1; 11 bases are shared with TRBD2. The V and J ends lost 5 bases and 16 bases, in that order; junction bases with no gene match: 7. The CDR3 runs to 12 residues. The CDR3 loop is CASSSSGRAGFF. The CDR3 DNA reads TGTGCCAGCAGTAGTAGCGGGAGGGCCGGTTTCTTC.

This rearrangement joins TRBV5-6 to TRBJ1-3; D possibly corresponds to TRBD1 (5 bases). The germline gives CDR1 SGHDT, CDR2 YYEEEE. V was clipped by 4 bases and J by 2 bases, with 13 bases between them. The CDR3 totals 15 residues. The CDR3 coding sequence is TGTGCCAGCAGCCCATCCTGGGGCACTGGAAACACCATATATTTT. The encoded protein is CASSPSWGTGNTIYF.

This sequence joins TRBV5-6 and TRBJ2-2; 9 bases agree with TRBD1. This CDR3 spans 14 amino acids. Per the germline V gene, CDR1 is SGHDT and CDR2 is YYEEEE. Trimming took 3 bases from V and 4 from J; bases not matched to a gene: 1. The CDR3 DNA follows: TGTGCCAGCAGCTGGGACAGGGCCACCGGGGAGCTGTTTTTT. Amino acids: CASSWDRATGELFF. Complete variable domain (other parts from reference TRBV5-6 and TRBJ2-2): DAGVTQSPTHLIKTRGQQVTLRCSPKSGHDTVSWYQQALGQGPQFIFQYYEEEERQRGNFPDRFSGHQFPNYSSELNVNALLLGDSALYLCASSWDRATGELFFGEGSRLTVL.

This chain uses TRBV28 with TRBJ2-3; TRBD2 is a possible D gene (6 bases). Germline assignment: CDR1 MDHEN and CDR2 SYDVKM. CDR3 length: 14 amino acids. The ends were cut back, 6 bases at V and 5 bases at J, with 15 bases in the middle. In DNA, the CDR3 is TGTGCCAGCAGCACCCCTCTTAGCGGAGATACGCAGTATTTT. Translating it yields CASSTPLSGDTQYF.

This sequence joins TRBV30 and TRBJ1-5; 7 bases agree with TRBD1. This CDR3 is built from 14 residues. The V gene's germline CDR1 is GTSNPN and CDR2 SVGIG (reference sequence). Germline trimming cut 3 bases from V and 3 bases from J; bases unmatched to any gene: 5. The DNA for the CDR3 is TGTGCCTGGAGCGAAGGACAGGCCAATCAGCCCCAGCATTTT. It codes for CAWSEGQANQPQHF. Full variable domain (missing parts from reference TRBV30 and TRBJ1-5): SQTIHQWPATLVQPVGSPLSLECTVEGTSNPNLYWYRQAAGRGLQLLFYSVGIGQISSEVPQNLSASRPQDRQFILSSKKLLLSDSGFYLCAWSEGQANQPQHFGDGTRLSIL.

This rearrangement joins TRBV11-2 to TRBJ2-3; a weak D match, TRBD2 (5 bases). V was cut by 3 bases and J by 8 bases, with 15 bases left in between. Germline V CDR1 and CDR2: SGHAT, FQNNGV. The CDR3 runs 14 residues. In DNA, the CDR3 is TGTGCCAGCAGCTTTACATCCGAGGGTAGTACGCAGTATTTT. It encodes CASSFTSEGSTQYF.

V is TRBV27 and J is TRBJ1-5, with D uncertain. This CDR3 comprises 15 residues. Germline loops: CDR1 MNHEY, CDR2 SMNVEV (reference sequence). V was clipped by 2 bases and J by 5 bases, with 13 bases between them. CDR3 sequence reads: CASSLGGSLDQPQHF. Written as DNA, the CDR3 is TGTGCCAGCAGTTTAGGCGGATCGCTAGATCAGCCCCAGCATTTT.

The chain employs TRBV5-1 and TRBJ2-2; TRBD2 aligns across 8 bases. The CDR3 has 16 amino acids. Germline V gives CDR1 SGHRS, CDR2 YFSETQ. The V gene end was trimmed by 4 bases and the J gene end by 1 base; junction bases not matched to a gene: 6. CDR3 nucleotide sequence: TGCGCCAGCAGCCCACTAGCGGACTTGAACACCGGGGAGCTGTTTTTT. As protein: CASSPLADLNTGELFF.

The genes are TRBV19 and TRBJ1-1; maybe TRBD1 (5 bases). From germline, CDR1 is LNHDA and CDR2 SQIVND (reference sequence). The ends were cut back, 7 bases at V and 7 bases at J, with 19 bases in the middle. This CDR3 spans 14 amino acids. The CDR3 nucleotides are TGTGCCAGTACCATGGGGGGAAGGGCAGGTGAAGCTTTCTTT. This gives the protein CASTMGGRAGEAFF.

V usage is TRBV1 and J usage is TRBJ1-3. TRBV1 constitutes a pseudogene. The CDR3 has 16 residues. CDR3 DNA sequence: TGCACCAGCACCCTCCCAGGGACTAGTACTGGAAACACCATATATTTT. Amino acids: CTSTLPGTSTGNTIYF.

This clone was recorded once. The chain uses TRBV19 and TRBJ2-1; 14 bases match TRBD2. Trimming cost V 4 bases and J 9 bases; bases outside gene matches: 5. Germline V gene sequence: CDR1 LNHDA, CDR2 SQIVND (reference sequence). The CDR3 runs to 15 residues. The CDR3 nucleotides are TGTGCCAGTAGTAAGACTAGCGGGAGGGCCGGTGAGCAGTTCTTC. This translates into CASSKTSGRAGEQFF. The full variable domain, with the rest looked up from reference TRBV19 and TRBJ2-1, is DGGITQSPKYLFRKEGQNVTLSCEQNLNHDAMYWYRQDPGQGLRLIYYSQIVNDFQKGDIAEGYSVSREKKESFPLTVTSAQKNPTAFYLCASSKTSGRAGEQFFGPGTRLTVL.

This clone has a handful of counts. This chain connects TRBV5-4 to TRBJ1-4; D is perhaps TRBD1 (6 bases). V was cut by 0 bases and J by 2 bases, with 8 bases left in between. Germline V CDR1 and CDR2: SGHNT, YYREEE (reference sequence). The CDR3 has 15 amino acids. The CDR3: CASSLGGGTNEKLFF. The CDR3 coding sequence is TGTGCCAGCAGCTTGGGAGGGGGGACTAATGAAAAACTGTTTTTT. The whole variable domain, filled in from reference TRBV5-4 and TRBJ1-4, reads ETGVTQSPTHLIKTRGQQVTLRCSSQSGHNTVSWYQQALGQGPQFIFQYYREEENGRGNFPPRFSGLQFPNYSSELNVNALELDDSALYLCASSLGGGTNEKLFFGSGTQLSVL.

The chain combines TRBV29-1 with TRBJ2-7, with 16 nucleotides matching TRBD2. The trim removed 8 bases at V and 5 bases at J, leaving 6 bases unmatched. Looked up from germline, CDR1 is SQVTM and CDR2 is ANQGSEA. The CDR3 sequence is 14 residues long. CDR3 nucleotides: TGCAGCTCAATGGGACTAGCGGGAGGGAACGAGCAGTACTTC. Protein product: CSSMGLAGGNEQYF.

The rearrangement joins TRBV27 to TRBJ1-5; D is perhaps TRBD1 (5 bases). This CDR3 region has 16 residues. Per the germline V gene, CDR1 is MNHEY and CDR2 is SMNVEV (reference sequence). The V and J ends lost 7 bases and 6 bases respectively, with 22 bases between them. In DNA, the CDR3 is TGTGCCAGCACCCTTCTGCGAGGCAGGGAAGGTCAGCCCCAGCATTTT. Amino acid sequence: CASTLLRGREGQPQHF.

In DNA form, the CDR3 reads TGTGCCAGCAGACAGGGTCAAACCTACGAGCAGTACTTC. Encoded protein: CASRQGQTYEQYF. The chain carries TRBV11-2 and TRBJ2-7, with a possible D match to TRBD1 (6 bases). Trimming pared 6 bases from V and 2 bases from J, leaving 11 bases between. Germline CDR1 is SGHAT and CDR2 is FQNNGV. The CDR3 covers 13 residues.

The chain uses TRBV6-5 and TRBJ1-4, with no clear D. Germline assignment: CDR1 MNHEY and CDR2 SVGAGI. This CDR3 spans 15 amino acids. The germline V and J ends were trimmed by 0 bases and 5 bases, with 10 bases remaining between them. CDR3 nucleotide sequence: TGTGCCAGCAGTTACTCAGGGATGGAGAATGAAAAACTGTTTTTT. It is translated as CASSYSGMENEKLFF.

The chain employs TRBV5-1 and TRBJ2-7, with 11 bases lining up with TRBD2. The V and J ends lost 4 bases and 1 base, in that order; junction bases with no gene match: 7. This CDR3 has 16 amino acids. Germline V CDR1 and CDR2: SGHRS, YFSETQ. The CDR3 protein is CASSPLTSGVSYEQYF. The CDR3 coding sequence is TGCGCCAGCAGCCCGCTGACTAGCGGGGTGTCCTACGAGCAGTACTTC.

This rearrangement joins TRBV12-5 to TRBJ2-5; unclear D gene. CDR3 length: 10 residues. V was cut by 4 bases and J by 5 bases, with 2 bases left in between. Germline V lookup: CDR1 LGHNT, CDR2 FRNRAP. Here the CDR3 reads CASGWETQYF. The CDR3 region has the DNA TGTGCTAGTGGTTGGGAGACCCAGTACTTC.

The CDR3 region has the DNA TGTGCCAGCAGTTCCGGACACCTTAGCATTCAGTACTTC. Its translation: CASSSGHLSIQYF. The rearrangement links TRBV6-2 or TRBV6-3 to TRBJ2-4, with a tentative D call TRBD1 (5 bases). V dropped 4 bases and J dropped 9 bases, with 13 bases sitting between them. The CDR3 totals 13 residues. The germline CDR1 and CDR2 sequences are MNHEY and SVGEGT.

This rearrangement joins TRBV21-1 to TRBJ1-1. TRBV21-1 is tagged as a pseudogene. CDR3 length: 13 residues. CDR3 in DNA: TGTGCCACCACGGAGCAGGAGAACACTGAAGCTTTCTTT. This sequence encodes CATTEQENTEAFF.